Given below is one T cell receptor beta chain in context. Antigen specificity is unknown. The data derive from a study of cytomegalovirus exposure and HLA in healthy donors. Study results and limitations: Subsequent analysis showed first-cohort TCR clusters tending to co-occur in some 120 validation repertoires. Among TCR beta chains, those listed as cytomegalovirus-associated numbered about 160.

The donors belonged to the approximately 120-subject validation cohort, separate from the roughly 720-subject first cohort. The data were produced by immunoSEQ multiplex PCR, yet TCRdb's version contains in-frame clones alone and is incomplete. This table holds about 160,000 clones, about 86% found once. Trimming took 4 bases from V and 3 from J; bases not matched to a gene: 3. Germline CDR1 reads GTSNPN; CDR2 reads SVGIG (reference sequence). CDR3 length: 14 residues. The sequencing input was PBMCs. V is TRBV30 and J is TRBJ2-3; TRBD2 matches 11 bases. The source is a woman aged 18 to 35 in good health and CMV-seronegative. CDR3 region: CAWTVAGGTDTQYF. Here the CDR3 DNA reads TGTGCCTGGACAGTAGCGGGGGGGACAGATACGCAGTATTTT.